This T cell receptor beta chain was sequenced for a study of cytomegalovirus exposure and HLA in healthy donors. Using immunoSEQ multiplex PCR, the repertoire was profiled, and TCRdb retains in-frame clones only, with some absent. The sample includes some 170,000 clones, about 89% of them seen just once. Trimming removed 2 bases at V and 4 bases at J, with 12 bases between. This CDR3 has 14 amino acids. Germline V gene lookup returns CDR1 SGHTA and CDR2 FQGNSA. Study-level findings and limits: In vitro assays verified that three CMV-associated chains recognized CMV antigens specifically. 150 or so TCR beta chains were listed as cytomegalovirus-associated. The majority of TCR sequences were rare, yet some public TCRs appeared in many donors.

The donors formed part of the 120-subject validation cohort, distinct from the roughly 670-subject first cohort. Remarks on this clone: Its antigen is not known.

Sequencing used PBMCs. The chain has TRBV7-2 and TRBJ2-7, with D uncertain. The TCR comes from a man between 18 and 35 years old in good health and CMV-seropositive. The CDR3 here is CASSLTFLGYEQYF. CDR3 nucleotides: TGTGCCAGCAGCTTAACCTTCCTAGGTTACGAGCAGTACTTC.